What follows are 8 T cell receptor beta chains derived from one specimen sequenced in a study of vaccination effects on CD4 cells after COVID-19. The method was immunoSEQ multiplex PCR; TCRdb's version includes in-frame clones alone and lacks a portion of them. The sample has roughly 20,000 clones, under 85% seen once; the top ten hold 26%. Pools of viral peptides were used by the ViraFEST assay to expand antigen-specific CD4+ T cells ahead of sequencing. The culture ran for 9 to 11 days, and then CD4+ T cells were isolated. The vaccine recipients had no prior SARS-CoV-2 infection, with negative nucleocapsid antibodies. These receptors' targets are unknown. Material: CD4+ T cells from PBMCs cultured with HCoV-NL63 spike peptides, obtained before COVID-19 vaccination. Source of these receptors: a human donor who received a COVID-19 vaccine.

This clone was found a few times. The chain joins TRBV5-1 to TRBJ1-2; maybe TRBD1 (5 bases). CDR1 is SGHRS and CDR2 is YFSETQ in the germline V gene. The CDR3 extends over 14 amino acids. Between the trimmed V and J ends, which lost 3 bases and 8 bases, there was a span of 17 bases. CDR3 nucleotides: TGCGCCAGCAGCTCCGAGGGGCGGGCTAAAGGCTACACCTTC. The encoded protein is CASSSEGRAKGYTF.

The chain carries TRBV28 and TRBJ1-2; D not resolved. The CDR3 runs 13 residues. Deletions cut 3 bases from V and 9 bases from J, with 14 bases between. CDR1 is MDHEN and CDR2 is SYDVKM in the germline V gene. CDR3 nucleotides: TGTGCCAGCAGTTTGGGCCAGTCTCTAAGCTACACCTTC. The encoded protein is CASSLGQSLSYTF.

The table lists this clone with a count of one. This chain links TRBV6-5 with TRBJ1-6, with D perhaps matching TRBD1 (5 bases). This CDR3 has 15 amino acids. Germline CDR1 is MNHEY and CDR2 is SVGAGI. With 2 bases removed from V and 10 bases from J, the gap between germline ends came to 15 bases. The CDR3 loop is CASSYGPGVGSPLHF. Written as DNA, the CDR3 is TGTGCCAGCAGTTACGGCCCGGGGGTAGGCTCACCCCTCCACTTT.

The gene calls are TRBV7-2 and TRBJ1-1; D perhaps matches TRBD1 (5 bases). Germline V gene sequence: CDR1 SGHTA, CDR2 FQGNSA. CDR3 size: 16 residues. Trimming took off 0 bases at V and 0 bases at J, with 11 bases between the two ends. The CDR3: CASSLARGFMNTEAFF. In DNA form, the CDR3 reads TGTGCCAGCAGCTTAGCGCGGGGGTTTATGAACACTGAAGCTTTCTTT. Together with reference TRBV7-2 and TRBJ1-1, the CDR3 gives the full variable domain: GAGVSQSPSNKVTEKGKDVELRCDPISGHTALYWYRQSLGQGLEFLIYFQGNSAPDKSGLPSDRFSAERTGGSVSTLTIQRTQQEDSAVYLCASSLARGFMNTEAFFGQGTRLTVV.

The chain combines TRBV30 with TRBJ2-3; 8 bases map to TRBD2. The germline CDR1 and CDR2 sequences are GTSNPN and SVGIG (reference sequence). J gave up 5 bases and V 0 bases, and 7 bases lay outside the gene matches. CDR3 length: 15 amino acids. CDR3: CAWSVQAGVRDTQYF. As DNA, the CDR3 is TGTGCCTGGAGTGTACAAGCGGGAGTTCGAGATACGCAGTATTTT.

This clone has more than one count but fewer than ten. CDR3 bases: TGTGCCAGTAGTATAGATAGTACCACCTCGGCGAACACCGGGGAGCTGTTTTTT. Its translation: CASSIDSTTSANTGELFF. The genes are TRBV19 and TRBJ2-2, with D unclear. This CDR3 region has 18 residues. Germline V gene sequence: CDR1 LNHDA, CDR2 SQIVND (reference sequence). V was shortened by 0 bases and J by 0 bases, with 14 bases between the two germline ends.

This chain joins TRBV5-1 and TRBJ2-1; D ambiguous. V lost 0 bases, J lost 8 bases, and 9 bases lay in between. The CDR3 length is 13 residues. Germline-derived CDR1 and CDR2 are SGHRS and YFSETQ. The CDR3 sequence is CASSLGYRDEQFF. CDR3 sequence (DNA): TGCGCCAGCAGCTTGGGTTACCGGGATGAGCAGTTCTTC.

The rearrangement joins TRBV11-2 to TRBJ2-3; TRBD2 aligns across 8 bases. CDR3 size: 15 residues. Looked up from germline, CDR1 is SGHAT and CDR2 is FQNNGV. V shed 0 bases and J 10 bases; nucleotides not matched to a gene: 9. The CDR3 DNA is TGTGCCAGCAGCTTAGAGTCGGGAGGGCCATCTCCGCAGTATTTT. The encoded protein is CASSLESGGPSPQYF.